The TCR beta chain under discussion was sequenced for a study of response to subunit inactivated influenza vaccine. Notes on the study in general: Few new T cells, the authors suggested, are recruited by each seasonal influenza vaccination.

The V and J ends lost 3 bases and 7 bases respectively, with 12 bases between them. Per germline, CDR1 MGHRA and CDR2 YSYEKL. The CDR3 covers 14 residues. TCRdb redid the calling of the RT-PCR reads with MiXCR, one entry per CDR3 protein. The sample lists 500,000 to 550,000 distinct CDR3 sequences; around a quarter were seen once. As for this clonotype: Its antigen is still unknown.

The data also belong to a second study, concerning T cells expressing NK-cell markers. That source adds: It was by 5'RACE template switching with UMIs that TCR beta cDNA was made. HCMV serostatus: seven of eight sequenced donors positive, one negative. In several experiments, sorting was restricted to alpha-beta TCR T cells by an anti-gamma-delta TCR antibody. Five or six donors showed dominant NKG2C+ clonotypes comprising about 1.0-7.0% of their CD8+ T cells.

This chain joins TRBV4-1 and TRBJ1-4, with unresolved D. Source: CD4+ T cells sorted from PBMCs, taken 11 to 12 days after vaccination. This TCR was recovered from a man aged 50 or older who received an inactivated influenza vaccine. CDR3 in DNA: TGCGCCAGCAGCCAGAGAGGGATCGGTGAAAAACTGTTTTTT. Protein product: CASSQRGIGEKLFF.